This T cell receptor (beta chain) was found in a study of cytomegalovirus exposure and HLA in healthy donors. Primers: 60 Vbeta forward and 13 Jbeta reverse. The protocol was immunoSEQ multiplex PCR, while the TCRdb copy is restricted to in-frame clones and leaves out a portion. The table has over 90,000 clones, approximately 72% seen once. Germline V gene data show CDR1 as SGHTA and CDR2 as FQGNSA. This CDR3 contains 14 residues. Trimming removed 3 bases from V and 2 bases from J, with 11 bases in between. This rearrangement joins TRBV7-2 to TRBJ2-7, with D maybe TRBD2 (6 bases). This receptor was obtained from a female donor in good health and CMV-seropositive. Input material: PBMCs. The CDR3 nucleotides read TGTGCCAGCAGCTTTAGGCTAGCGACCTACGAGCAGTACTTC. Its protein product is CASSFRLATYEQYF.